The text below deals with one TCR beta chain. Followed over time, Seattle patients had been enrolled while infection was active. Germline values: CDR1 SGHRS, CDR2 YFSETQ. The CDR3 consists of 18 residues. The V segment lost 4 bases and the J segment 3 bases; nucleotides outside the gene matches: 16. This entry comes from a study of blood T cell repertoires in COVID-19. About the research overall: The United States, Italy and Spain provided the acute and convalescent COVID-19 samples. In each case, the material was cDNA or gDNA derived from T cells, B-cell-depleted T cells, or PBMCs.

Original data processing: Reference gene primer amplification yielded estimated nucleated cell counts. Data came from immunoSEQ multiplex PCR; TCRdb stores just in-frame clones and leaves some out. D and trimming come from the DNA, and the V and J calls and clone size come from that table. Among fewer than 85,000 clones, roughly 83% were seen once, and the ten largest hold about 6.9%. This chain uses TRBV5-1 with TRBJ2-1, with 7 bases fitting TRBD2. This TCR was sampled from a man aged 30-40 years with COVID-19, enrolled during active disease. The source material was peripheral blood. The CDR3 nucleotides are TGCGCCAGCAGCCCGCGACCCCCTTTGCGGGAGAACTACAATGAGCAGTTCTTC. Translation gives CASSPRPPLRENYNEQFF.